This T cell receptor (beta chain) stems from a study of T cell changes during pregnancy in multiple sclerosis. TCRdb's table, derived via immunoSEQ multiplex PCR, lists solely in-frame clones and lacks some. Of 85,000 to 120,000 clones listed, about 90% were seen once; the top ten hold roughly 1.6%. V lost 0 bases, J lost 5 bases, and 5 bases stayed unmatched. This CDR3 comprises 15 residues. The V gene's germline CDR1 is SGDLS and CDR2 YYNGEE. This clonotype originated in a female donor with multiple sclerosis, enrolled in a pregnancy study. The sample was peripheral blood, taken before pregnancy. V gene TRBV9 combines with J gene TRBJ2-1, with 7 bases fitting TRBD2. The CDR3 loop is CASSVGLARDNEQFF. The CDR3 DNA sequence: TGTGCCAGCAGCGTAGGACTAGCCCGAGACAATGAGCAGTTCTTC.